A few counts support the clone carrying this TCR beta chain. Its cognate antigen is unknown. TCRdb passed the 5' RACE reads through MiXCR, listing each CDR3 protein once. The data show a few hundred thousand distinct CDR3 sequences, under 8.5% seen once. This specimen belongs to a study of CD8 T cells in ankylosing spondylitis. Whole-study results and caveats: Blood of patients with ankylosing spondylitis appeared to be characterized by a TCR beta motif of several highly homologous variants.

The CDR3 is made up of 14 amino acids. Germline V gene lookup returns CDR1 SNHLY and CDR2 FYNNEI. V was trimmed by 4 bases and J by 0 bases, leaving 7 bases between them. J is TRBJ2-4 and V is TRBV2; maybe TRBD2 (6 bases). The TCR comes from a male donor with ankylosing spondylitis. Sequencing was performed on blood, either unsorted or a sorted T cell fraction (not recorded which). CDR3 DNA: TGTGCCAGCAGTGGGGGACTAGCCAAAAACATTCAGTACTTC. Protein sequence: CASSGGLAKNIQYF.